Below, 26 T cell receptor beta chains from the same sample are listed, as sequenced in a study of blood T cell repertoires in COVID-19. Produced via immunoSEQ multiplex PCR; TCRdb's table is partial and in-frame only. The table lists around 100,000 clones, about 78% of them singletons. The sequencing sample was made of peripheral blood. The origin of the receptors is a man in his 60s with active or convalescent COVID-19.

The genes are TRBV19 and TRBJ2-7, with a weak D call TRBD2 (5 bases). CDR3 size: 13 residues. V gave up 3 bases and J gave up 5 bases, with 11 bases separating them. CDR1 is LNHDA, CDR2 SQIVND, per germline (reference sequence). This chain's CDR3 is CASSIALTNEQYF. The CDR3 nucleotides are TGTGCCAGTAGTATCGCCCTGACTAACGAGCAGTACTTC.

The rearrangement links TRBV5-6 to TRBJ1-1, with D possibly matching TRBD1 (6 bases). The CDR3 runs 16 residues. The germline V and J ends were trimmed by 1 base and 0 bases, with 13 bases remaining between them. Per the germline V gene, CDR1 is SGHDT and CDR2 is YYEEEE. The CDR3 reads CASSLFRGGLNTEAFF. The CDR3 region has the DNA TGTGCCAGCAGCTTGTTTAGGGGGGGTCTGAACACTGAAGCTTTCTTT.

The chain couples TRBV19 to TRBJ2-5; D is unclear. V was cut by 4 bases and J by 5 bases, with 8 bases left in between. CDR1 is LNHDA and CDR2 is SQIVND in the germline V gene (reference sequence). This CDR3 is 12 amino acids long. CDR3 residues: CASSTTGETQYF. CDR3 in DNA: TGTGCCAGTAGTACCACCGGGGAGACCCAGTACTTC.

The table lists this clone with a few counts. V and J are TRBV6-5 and TRBJ1-1; D gene ambiguous. Germline V gives CDR1 MNHEY, CDR2 SVGAGI. V shed 6 bases and J shed 10 bases, with 15 bases lying between them. The CDR3 length is 12 residues. CDR3 nucleotides: TGTGCCAGCAGCTCACCGGGGAGTGTAGCTTTCTTT. The encoded protein is CASSSPGSVAFF.

The chain uses TRBV5-4 and TRBJ2-7; 7 positions agree with TRBD2. Trimming took 3 bases from V and 10 from J; bases not matched to a gene: 4. Germline V gene data show CDR1 as SGHNT and CDR2 as YYREEE (reference sequence). CDR3 size: 11 residues. CDR3 DNA sequence: TGTGCCAGCAGCTACCGGGGGGATCAGTACTTC. This gives the protein CASSYRGDQYF.

The genes are TRBV7-8 and TRBJ2-7; 11 nucleotides line up with TRBD1. The CDR3 contains 14 residues. V dropped 5 bases and J dropped 7; count of bases not matched to a gene: 7. Germline loops: CDR1 SGHVS, CDR2 FQNEAQ. As DNA, the CDR3 is TGTGCCAGCAGCCCCGGGACAGGGGGAAGGGAGCAGTACTTC. The encoded protein is CASSPGTGGREQYF.

The rearrangement joins TRBV27 to TRBJ2-1; TRBD1 aligns across 8 bases. V was clipped by 7 bases and J by 4 bases; unmatched bases: 15. Looked up from germline, CDR1 is MNHEY and CDR2 is SMNVEV (reference sequence). The CDR3 runs to 17 residues. CDR3 sequence: CASTHSTGEVLYNEQFF. DNA for the CDR3: TGTGCCAGCACCCACTCGACAGGGGAGGTTCTTTACAATGAGCAGTTCTTC.

The rearrangement joins TRBV18 to TRBJ1-3, with TRBD1 matching 7 bases. Germline V gene data show CDR1 as KGHSH and CDR2 as LQKENI. Germline trimming cut 6 bases from V and 0 bases from J; bases unmatched to any gene: 5. This CDR3 is 15 amino acids long. CDR3 coding DNA: TGTGCCAGCTCTGACAGGGACCACTCTGGAAACACCATATATTTT. Translated: CASSDRDHSGNTIYF.

Concerning this clone itself: One end of the junction is discordant with germline, which a read error may explain. The chain employs TRBV19 and TRBJ2-1, with 9 nucleotides matching TRBD2. Germline CDR1 LNHDA, CDR2 SQIVND (reference sequence). This CDR3 has 16 residues. CDR3 loop: CASSIYSGSSYNGQFF. The CDR3 region has the DNA TGTGCCAGTAGTATTTATAGCGGGAGCTCCTACAATGGGCAGTTCTTC.

The rearrangement joins TRBV7-9 to TRBJ2-1; tentative D call: TRBD1 (6 bases). Trimming removed 5 bases from V and 4 bases from J, with 15 bases in between. CDR3 length equals 15 residues. Germline V gene lookup returns CDR1 SEHNR and CDR2 FQNEAQ (reference sequence). This CDR3 is CASSLQGYTYNEQFF. The CDR3, as DNA: TGTGCCAGCAGCCTACAGGGCTATACATACAATGAGCAGTTCTTC.

This clone was counted between two and nine times. The V and J genes are TRBV19 and TRBJ1-2; TRBD1 matches at 8 bases. The germline CDR1 and CDR2 sequences are LNHDA and SQIVND (reference sequence). Trimming took 7 bases from V and 5 from J; bases not matched to a gene: 6. The CDR3 runs to 13 residues. The CDR3 DNA follows: TGTGCCAGTACTATCAGGGGGCGATATGGCTACACCTTC. It yields the protein CASTIRGRYGYTF.

This chain uses TRBV7-2 with TRBJ2-3; the match to TRBD1 covers 8 bases. There are 14 residues in the CDR3. The trim removed 5 bases at V and 3 bases at J, leaving 4 bases unmatched. The germline V gene encodes CDR1 SGHTA and CDR2 FQGNSA. The CDR3 region is CASSPGGWTDTQYF. The CDR3 DNA sequence: TGTGCCAGCAGCCCAGGGGGCTGGACAGATACGCAGTATTTT.

V usage is TRBV3-1 (or the pseudogene TRBV3-2) and J usage is TRBJ1-3; D not certain. The V gene's germline CDR1 is LGHDT and CDR2 YNNKEL (reference sequence). This CDR3 contains 15 residues. V lost 1 base and J lost 4, with 11 bases in between. The CDR3 is CASSQVPVTGNTIYF. The CDR3 nucleotides are TGTGCCAGCAGCCAAGTTCCGGTAACGGGAAACACCATATATTTT.

As for this clone: Other DNA sequences in this specimen translate into the identical CDR3. The chain recombines TRBV5-1 with TRBJ2-3; TRBD1 agrees at 8 bases. V was clipped by 0 bases and J by 3 bases; unmatched bases: 0. CDR1 SGHRS and CDR2 YFSETQ come from the germline V gene. This CDR3 contains 14 residues. The CDR3: CASSLDRGTDTQYF. The CDR3, as DNA: TGCGCCAGCAGCTTGGACAGGGGGACAGATACGCAGTATTTT. Together with reference TRBV5-1 and TRBJ2-3, the CDR3 gives the full variable domain: KAGVTQTPRYLIKTRGQQVTLSCSPISGHRSVSWYQQTPGQGLQFLFEYFSETQRNKGNFPGRFSGRQFSNSRSEMNVSTLELGDSALYLCASSLDRGTDTQYFGPGTRLTVL.

The chain couples TRBV5-8 to TRBJ1-1; unclear D gene. Germline assignment: CDR1 SGHTS and CDR2 YDEGEE. There are 15 residues in the CDR3. Trimming cost V 1 base and J 0 bases, with 10 bases left between them. The DNA of the CDR3 is TGTGCCAGCAGCTTGATACAGCAAATGAACACTGAAGCTTTCTTT. Translated: CASSLIQQMNTEAFF.

This clone came up a few times. The genes are TRBV12-3 or TRBV12-4 and TRBJ2-5; tentative D call: TRBD2 (5 bases). The CDR3 is 13 residues long. The ends were cut back, 0 bases at V and 13 bases at J, with 15 bases in the middle. The CDR3: CASSLAGEERWYF. In nucleotides, the CDR3 is TGTGCCAGCAGTTTAGCGGGAGAGGAGCGATGGTACTTC.

This sequence joins TRBV30 and TRBJ1-2; D unresolved. The CDR3 covers 14 residues. Trimming cost V 0 bases and J 4 bases, with 12 bases left between them. The germline V gene encodes CDR1 GTSNPN and CDR2 SVGIG (reference sequence). The chain's CDR3 is CAWSVSRMLYGYTF. For the CDR3, the DNA is TGTGCCTGGAGTGTAAGCCGTATGCTCTATGGCTACACCTTC.

The V gene is TRBV19, the J gene TRBJ2-1, with D hard to call. Trimming took off 6 bases at V and 4 bases at J, with 10 bases between the two ends. The CDR3 covers 13 residues. The germline gives CDR1 LNHDA, CDR2 SQIVND (reference sequence). CDR3 DNA sequence: TGTGCCAGTAGCCTTGACGGGTACAATGAGCAGTTCTTC. Its translation: CASSLDGYNEQFF.

The chain links TRBV6-5 to TRBJ2-1; TRBD1 matches at 10 bases. The V gene end was trimmed by 2 bases and the J gene end by 7 bases; junction bases not matched to a gene: 2. Germline CDR1 MNHEY, CDR2 SVGAGI. The CDR3 has 14 amino acids. The CDR3 here is CASSYTGQGNEQFF. The CDR3 DNA reads TGTGCCAGCAGTTACACGGGACAGGGGAATGAGCAGTTCTTC.

The rearrangement links TRBV11-3 to TRBJ2-5, with 9 bases identical to TRBD1. Losses at the gene ends were 5 bases for V and 5 bases for J; bases not matched to a gene: 9. Germline lookup yields CDR1 SGHNT and CDR2 YENEEA. CDR3 size: 15 residues. The CDR3 region is CASSGGTGHRETQYF. DNA of the CDR3: TGTGCCAGCAGCGGAGGGACAGGGCATAGGGAGACCCAGTACTTC.

This clone was recorded a few times. The chain links TRBV15 to TRBJ2-2; 8 nucleotides align to TRBD2. Germline trimming cut 7 bases from V and 5 bases from J; bases unmatched to any gene: 9. The CDR3 is 15 residues long. The germline V gene has CDR1 LNHNV and CDR2 YYDKDF (reference sequence). The CDR3 DNA is TGTGCCACCAAGAGCAGGACTAGCAAGACCGGGGAGCTGTTTTTT. As protein: CATKSRTSKTGELFF.

This clone occurred once. The genes are TRBV5-5 and TRBJ2-5, with D possibly TRBD2 on 6 matching bases. Per germline, CDR1 SGHKS and CDR2 YYEKEE (reference sequence). The CDR3 has 14 amino acids. Trimming removed 4 bases at V and 6 bases at J, with 16 bases between. The DNA for the CDR3 is TGTGCCAGCAGCCCGGGGACGCGGGAAAAGACCCAGTACTTC. This sequence encodes CASSPGTREKTQYF.

The gene calls are TRBV2 and TRBJ2-1; 7 bases map to TRBD2. The CDR3 is 16 amino acids. Unmatched junction bases numbered 17, after V lost 5 bases and J lost 10 bases. Germline lookup yields CDR1 SNHLY and CDR2 FYNNEI. The CDR3 is CASSLNSGTPSKEQFF. Written as DNA, the CDR3 is TGTGCCAGCAGTTTAAACAGCGGGACTCCGTCCAAGGAGCAGTTCTTC.

About this clone itself: Distinct nucleotide sequences in the sample also encode this CDR3. The gene calls are TRBV19 and TRBJ2-1; 12 nucleotides match TRBD2. This CDR3 contains 16 residues. The trim removed 6 bases at V and 4 bases at J, leaving 7 bases unmatched. Per germline, CDR1 LNHDA and CDR2 SQIVND (reference sequence). CDR3 region: CASSGLAGISYNEQFF. CDR3 bases: TGTGCCAGTAGCGGACTAGCGGGAATCTCTTACAATGAGCAGTTCTTC.

This chain connects TRBV5-6 to TRBJ1-6, with 7 bases matching TRBD1. CDR3 length equals 16 residues. Per germline, CDR1 SGHDT and CDR2 YYEEEE. V gave up 3 bases and J gave up 9 bases; unmatched junction bases: 12. As DNA, the CDR3 is TGTGCCAGCAGCTCACTAAGACAGGGCCACATTTCACCCCTCCACTTT. This codes for CASSSLRQGHISPLHF.

Only one count was recorded for this clone. The J gene is TRBJ2-1, the V gene TRBV7-3; 9 bases agree with TRBD2. The CDR3 is 15 residues long. V dropped 2 bases and J dropped 6; count of bases not matched to a gene: 5. CDR1 and CDR2 from the germline V gene are SGHTA and FQGTGA. The CDR3 sequence: CASSLVAGGINEQFF. The CDR3 DNA sequence: TGTGCCAGCAGCTTAGTTGCGGGAGGGATCAATGAGCAGTTCTTC. The variable domain in full, with the rest retrieved from reference TRBV7-3 and TRBJ2-1, is GAGVSQTPSNKVTEKGKYVELRCDPISGHTALYWYRQSLGQGPEFLIYFQGTGAADDSGLPNDRFFAVRPEGSVSTLKIQRTERGDSAVYLCASSLVAGGINEQFFGPGTRLTVL.